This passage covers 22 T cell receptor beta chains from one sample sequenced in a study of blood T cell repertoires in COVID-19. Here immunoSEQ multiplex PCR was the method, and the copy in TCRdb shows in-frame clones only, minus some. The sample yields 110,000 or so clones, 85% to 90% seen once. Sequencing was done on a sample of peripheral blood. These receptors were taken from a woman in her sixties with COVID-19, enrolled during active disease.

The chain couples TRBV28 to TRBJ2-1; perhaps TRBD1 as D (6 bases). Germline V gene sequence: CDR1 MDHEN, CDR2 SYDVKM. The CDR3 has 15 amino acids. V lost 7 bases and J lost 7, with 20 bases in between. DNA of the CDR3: TGTGCCAGCAACCTCTGGGCAGGGGCAAAAAATGAGCAGTTCTTC. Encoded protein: CASNLWAGAKNEQFF.

CDR3 protein: CASTAGGRNTEAFF. CDR3 in DNA: TGTGCCAGCACCGCAGGGGGCCGGAACACTGAAGCTTTCTTT. The V and J genes are TRBV2 and TRBJ1-1, with 8 bases that match TRBD1. The CDR3 spans 14 residues. Germline V CDR1 and CDR2: SNHLY, FYNNEI. V was pared by 7 bases and J by 1 base, with 5 bases of the junction left unmatched.

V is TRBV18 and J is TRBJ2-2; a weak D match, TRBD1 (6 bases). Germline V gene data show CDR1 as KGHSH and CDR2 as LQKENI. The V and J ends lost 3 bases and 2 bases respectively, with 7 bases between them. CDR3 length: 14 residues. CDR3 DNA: TGTGCCAGCTCACCGGGGGCTAACACCGGGGAGCTGTTTTTT. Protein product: CASSPGANTGELFF.

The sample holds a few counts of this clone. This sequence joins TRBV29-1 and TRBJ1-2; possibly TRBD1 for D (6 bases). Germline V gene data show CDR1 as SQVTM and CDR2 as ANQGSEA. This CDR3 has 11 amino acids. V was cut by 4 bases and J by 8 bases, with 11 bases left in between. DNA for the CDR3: TGCAGCGTTGTGGCAGGGGTAGGCTACACCTTC. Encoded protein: CSVVAGVGYTF.

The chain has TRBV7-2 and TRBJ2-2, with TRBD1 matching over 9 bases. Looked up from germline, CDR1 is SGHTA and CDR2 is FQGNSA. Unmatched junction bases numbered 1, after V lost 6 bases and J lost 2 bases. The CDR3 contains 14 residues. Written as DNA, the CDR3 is TGTGCCAGCAGAACAGGGGGCAACACCGGGGAGCTGTTTTTT. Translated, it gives CASRTGGNTGELFF.

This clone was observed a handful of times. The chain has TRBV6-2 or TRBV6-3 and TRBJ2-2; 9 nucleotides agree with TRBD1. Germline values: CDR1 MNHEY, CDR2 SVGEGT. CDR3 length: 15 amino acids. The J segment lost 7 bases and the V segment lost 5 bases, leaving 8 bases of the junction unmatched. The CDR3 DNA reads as TGTGCCAGCAGTCTCGGGACAGGGTCGGTCGGGGAGCTGTTTTTT. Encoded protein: CASSLGTGSVGELFF.

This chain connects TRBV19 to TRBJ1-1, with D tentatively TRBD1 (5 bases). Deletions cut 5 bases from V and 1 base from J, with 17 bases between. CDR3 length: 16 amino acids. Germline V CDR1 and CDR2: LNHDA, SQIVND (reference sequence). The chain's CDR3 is CASSQGPRGRNTEAFF. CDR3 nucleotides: TGTGCCAGTAGTCAAGGGCCGCGGGGGAGGAACACTGAAGCTTTCTTT. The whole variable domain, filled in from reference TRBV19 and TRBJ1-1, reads DGGITQSPKYLFRKEGQNVTLSCEQNLNHDAMYWYRQDPGQGLRLIYYSQIVNDFQKGDIAEGYSVSREKKESFPLTVTSAQKNPTAFYLCASSQGPRGRNTEAFFGQGTRLTVV.

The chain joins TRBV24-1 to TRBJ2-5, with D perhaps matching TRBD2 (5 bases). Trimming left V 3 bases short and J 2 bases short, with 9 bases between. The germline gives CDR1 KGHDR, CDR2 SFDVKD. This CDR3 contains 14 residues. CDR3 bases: TGTGCCACCAGTGATCTGCTAGCACAAGAGACCCAGTACTTC. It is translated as CATSDLLAQETQYF.

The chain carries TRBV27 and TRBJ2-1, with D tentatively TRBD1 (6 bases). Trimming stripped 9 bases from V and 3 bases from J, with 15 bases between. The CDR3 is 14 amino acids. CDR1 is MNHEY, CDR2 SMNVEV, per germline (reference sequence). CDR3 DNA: TGTGCCAGTGCTGAGGGGGTCCGCTACAATGAGCAGTTCTTC. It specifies CASAEGVRYNEQFF.

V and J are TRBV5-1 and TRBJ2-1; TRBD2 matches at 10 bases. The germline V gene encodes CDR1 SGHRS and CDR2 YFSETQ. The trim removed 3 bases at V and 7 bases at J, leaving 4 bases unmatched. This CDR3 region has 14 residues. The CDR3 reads CASSYSSGGNEQFF. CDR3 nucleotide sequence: TGCGCCAGCAGCTACTCTAGCGGGGGAAATGAGCAGTTCTTC.

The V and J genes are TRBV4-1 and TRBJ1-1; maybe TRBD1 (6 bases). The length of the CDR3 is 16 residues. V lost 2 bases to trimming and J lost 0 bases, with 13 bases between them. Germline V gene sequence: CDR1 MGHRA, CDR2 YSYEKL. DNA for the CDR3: TGCGCCAGCAGCCAAAAGCGGGACATAATGAACACTGAAGCTTTCTTT. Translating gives CASSQKRDIMNTEAFF.

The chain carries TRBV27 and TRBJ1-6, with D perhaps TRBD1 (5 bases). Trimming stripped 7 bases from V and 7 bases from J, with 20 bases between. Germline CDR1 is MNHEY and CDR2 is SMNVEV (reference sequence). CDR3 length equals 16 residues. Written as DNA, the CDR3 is TGTGCCAGCAAACGGGACTTCGCTGGAGGCAATTCACCCCTCCACTTT. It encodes CASKRDFAGGNSPLHF.

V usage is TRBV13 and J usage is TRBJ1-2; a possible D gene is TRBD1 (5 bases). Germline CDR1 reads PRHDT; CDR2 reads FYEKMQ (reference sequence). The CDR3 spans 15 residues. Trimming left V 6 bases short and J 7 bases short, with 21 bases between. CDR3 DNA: TGTGCCAGCAGTCAAGACACGCCTGGGGCGCGTGGCTACACCTTC. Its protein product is CASSQDTPGARGYTF.

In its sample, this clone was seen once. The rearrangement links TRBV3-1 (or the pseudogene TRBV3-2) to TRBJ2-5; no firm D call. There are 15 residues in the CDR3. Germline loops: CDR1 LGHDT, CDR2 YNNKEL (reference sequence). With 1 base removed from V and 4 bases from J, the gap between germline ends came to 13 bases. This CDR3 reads CASSQGPLGGETQYF. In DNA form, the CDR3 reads TGTGCCAGCAGCCAAGGGCCCCTAGGTGGAGAGACCCAGTACTTC.

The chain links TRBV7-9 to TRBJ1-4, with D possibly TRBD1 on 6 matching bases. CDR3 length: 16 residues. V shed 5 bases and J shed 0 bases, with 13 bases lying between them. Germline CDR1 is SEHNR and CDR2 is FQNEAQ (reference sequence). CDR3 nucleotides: TGTGCCAGCAGCCCTGGACAGCGAGCAACTAATGAAAAACTGTTTTTT. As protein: CASSPGQRATNEKLFF. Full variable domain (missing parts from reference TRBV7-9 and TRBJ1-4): DTGVSQNPRHKITKRGQNVTFRCDPISEHNRLYWYRQTLGQGPEFLTYFQNEAQLEKSRLLSDRFSAERPKGSFSTLEIQRTEQGDSAMYLCASSPGQRATNEKLFFGSGTQLSVL.

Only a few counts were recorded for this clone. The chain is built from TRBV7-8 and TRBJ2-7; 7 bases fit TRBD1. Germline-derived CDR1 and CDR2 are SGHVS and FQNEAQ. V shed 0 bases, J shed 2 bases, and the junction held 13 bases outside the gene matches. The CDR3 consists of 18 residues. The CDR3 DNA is TGTGCCAGCAGCTTAGCGCATGATTCAGGGGGTGCTCCCTACGAGCAGTACTTC. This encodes CASSLAHDSGGAPYEQYF.

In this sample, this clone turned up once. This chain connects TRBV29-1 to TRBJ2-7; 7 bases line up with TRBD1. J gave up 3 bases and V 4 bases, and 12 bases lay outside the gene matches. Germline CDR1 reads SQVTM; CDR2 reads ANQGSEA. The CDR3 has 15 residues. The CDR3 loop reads CSVVGTGALGYEQYF. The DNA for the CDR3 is TGCAGCGTTGTTGGTACAGGGGCTCTGGGCTACGAGCAGTACTTC.

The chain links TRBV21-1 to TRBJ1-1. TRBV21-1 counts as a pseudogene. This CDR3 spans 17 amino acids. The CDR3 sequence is CASSKYAGGGQNTEAFF. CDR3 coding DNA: TGTGCCAGCAGCAAATATGCGGGGGGCGGTCAGAACACTGAAGCTTTCTTT.

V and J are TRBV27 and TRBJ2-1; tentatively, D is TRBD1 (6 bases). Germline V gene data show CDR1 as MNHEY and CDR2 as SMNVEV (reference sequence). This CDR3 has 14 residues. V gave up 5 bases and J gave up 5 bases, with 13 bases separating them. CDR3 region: CASSMQGINNEQFF. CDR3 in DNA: TGTGCCAGCAGTATGCAGGGGATTAACAATGAGCAGTTCTTC.

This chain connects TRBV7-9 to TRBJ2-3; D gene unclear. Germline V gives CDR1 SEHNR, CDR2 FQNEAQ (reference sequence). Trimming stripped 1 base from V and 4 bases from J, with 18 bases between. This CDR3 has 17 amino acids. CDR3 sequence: CASSLEPGGIRADTQYF. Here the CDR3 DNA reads TGTGCCAGCAGCTTAGAGCCCGGTGGTATTCGTGCAGATACGCAGTATTTT.

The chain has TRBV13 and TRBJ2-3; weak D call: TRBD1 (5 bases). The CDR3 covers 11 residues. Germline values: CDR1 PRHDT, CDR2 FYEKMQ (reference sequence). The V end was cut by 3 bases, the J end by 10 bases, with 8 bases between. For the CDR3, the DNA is TGTGCCAGCAGCTTCAGGGCCGCGCAGTATTTT. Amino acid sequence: CASSFRAAQYF.

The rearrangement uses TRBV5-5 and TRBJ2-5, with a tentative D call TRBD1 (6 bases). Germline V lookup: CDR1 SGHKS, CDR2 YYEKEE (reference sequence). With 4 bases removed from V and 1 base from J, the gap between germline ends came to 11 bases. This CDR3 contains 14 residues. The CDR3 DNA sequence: TGTGCCAGCAGCCCGACAGGTCCCCAAGAGACCCAGTACTTC. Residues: CASSPTGPQETQYF.